The 22 T cell receptor beta chains below come from one sample, sequenced in a study of T-cell memory formation after mild COVID-19. From the 5' RACE reads, TCRdb called clonotypes with MiXCR, one entry per CDR3 protein. Seen here are 130,000 to 150,000 distinct CDR3 sequences, 15% to 20% observed once, and the top ten hold around 2%. The sequencing sample was made of PBMCs or a T cell subset sorted from them (not recorded which). The receptors derive from an adult woman who had mild COVID-19 (a few samples of this study predate the infection). Cell type and time point are not known.

This clonotype has more than one count but fewer than ten. The J gene is TRBJ1-2, the V gene TRBV7-2, with D tentatively TRBD1 (6 bases). The germline V and J ends were trimmed by 5 bases and 0 bases, with 13 bases remaining between them. This CDR3 has 15 amino acids. CDR1 is SGHTA and CDR2 is FQGNSA in the germline V gene. CDR3 sequence reads: CASSPDRISNYGYTF. The CDR3 DNA follows: TGTGCCAGCAGCCCCGACAGGATTTCTAACTATGGCTACACCTTC.

This clonotype was found many times. This chain links TRBV12-3 or TRBV12-4 with TRBJ2-7; D gene uncertain. The CDR3 has 12 residues. V lost 3 bases and J lost 5, with 8 bases in between. The CDR3: CASSLGYDEQYF. CDR3 sequence (DNA): TGTGCCAGCAGTTTGGGTTATGACGAGCAGTACTTC.

This CDR3 is CASSRGLAGDSLEQYF. The CDR3 DNA reads as TGCGCCAGCAGCCGTGGACTAGCGGGGGACTCCCTAGAGCAGTACTTC. The chain links TRBV4-1 to TRBJ2-7, with TRBD2 matching over 13 bases. CDR1 is MGHRA and CDR2 is YSYEKL in the germline V gene. The trim removed 4 bases at V and 7 bases at J, leaving 10 bases unmatched. This CDR3 has 16 residues.

This clonotype was detected many times. This chain joins TRBV19 and TRBJ2-3; TRBD2 is a possible D gene (6 bases). Deletions cut 4 bases from V and 6 bases from J, with 11 bases between. CDR3 length: 13 residues. Germline V CDR1 and CDR2: LNHDA, SQIVND (reference sequence). DNA of the CDR3: TGTGCCAGTAGTAGGGGACTGTCGGATACGCAGTATTTT. It yields the protein CASSRGLSDTQYF.

The V gene is TRBV7-9, the J gene TRBJ1-1; D remains unclear. There are 11 residues in the CDR3. The V end lost 5 bases, the J end lost 6 bases, and 7 bases lay between the germline ends. The germline V gene encodes CDR1 SEHNR and CDR2 FQNEAQ (reference sequence). CDR3 in amino acids: CASSREAEAFF. The CDR3 DNA reads as TGTGCCAGCAGCCGGGAAGCTGAAGCTTTCTTT.

The sample holds a few counts of this clonotype. V usage is TRBV12-3 or TRBV12-4 and J usage is TRBJ2-1, with a weak D call TRBD2 (6 bases). The V end was cut by 4 bases, the J end by 3 bases, with 10 bases between. The CDR3 sequence is 14 residues long. As DNA, the CDR3 is TGTGCCAGCAGTTCGACTAGTCGCTACAATGAGCAGTTCTTC. Its protein is CASSSTSRYNEQFF.

The chain uses TRBV11-2 and TRBJ1-1; a possible D gene is TRBD1 (6 bases). Looked up from germline, CDR1 is SGHAT and CDR2 is FQNNGV. This CDR3 region has 15 residues. Trimming removed 4 bases at V and 1 base at J, with 13 bases between. This chain's CDR3 is CASSSLQGKNTEAFF. As DNA, the CDR3 is TGTGCCAGCAGCTCGTTACAGGGCAAGAACACTGAAGCTTTCTTT.

This clonotype was observed a few times. The chain uses TRBV14 and TRBJ2-1; 8 nucleotides match TRBD1. The germline gives CDR1 SGHDN, CDR2 FVKESK. After removal of 0 bases from V and 4 bases from J, the junction contained 5 bases not matched to a gene. The CDR3 is 16 amino acids. Here the CDR3 DNA reads TGTGCCAGCAGCCAAGATTGGACAGGGTTTTACAATGAGCAGTTCTTC. This gives the protein CASSQDWTGFYNEQFF.

The gene calls are TRBV12-3 or TRBV12-4 and TRBJ1-5; possible D gene TRBD1, 5 bases. The V and J ends lost 4 bases and 5 bases respectively, with 12 bases between them. The CDR3 consists of 14 residues. As DNA, the CDR3 is TGTGCCAGCAGTTCCCGGGACGGATATCAGCCCCAGCATTTT. Translated, it gives CASSSRDGYQPQHF.

V gene TRBV7-2 combines with J gene TRBJ2-3; 7 bases fit TRBD1. Germline V gene lookup returns CDR1 SGHTA and CDR2 FQGNSA. V shed 1 base, J shed 4 bases, and the junction held 11 bases outside the gene matches. The CDR3 runs 17 residues. The DNA of the CDR3 is TGTGCCAGCAGCTTAGTCCCGGCAGGGGGTGGGGCAGATACGCAGTATTTT. It yields the protein CASSLVPAGGGADTQYF.

This clonotype was counted only a few times. The chain uses TRBV20-1 and TRBJ2-7; D remains ambiguous. Germline V gene sequence: CDR1 DFQATT, CDR2 SNEGSKA (reference sequence). The CDR3 covers 15 residues. V was cut by 0 bases and J by 0 bases, with 12 bases left in between. CDR3 sequence (DNA): TGCAGTGCTAGAGATCCAGCGAAAAGCTCCTACGAGCAGTACTTC. This translates into CSARDPAKSSYEQYF.

The chain uses TRBV24-1 and TRBJ1-1; D possibly corresponds to TRBD1 (6 bases). Germline V gene lookup returns CDR1 KGHDR and CDR2 SFDVKD. This CDR3 is built from 14 residues. V was pared by 8 bases and J by 3 bases, with 15 bases between. As DNA, the CDR3 is TGTGCCACCAAGGGGGGAGTAACGGACACTGAAGCTTTCTTT. It is translated as CATKGGVTDTEAFF.

The chain links TRBV12-3 or TRBV12-4 to TRBJ2-5; 11 bases are shared with TRBD2. The CDR3 covers 16 residues. V lost 6 bases, J lost 3 bases, and 9 bases stayed unmatched. The CDR3 DNA is TGTGCCAGCAGCTACCGGACTAGCGGGTTTAAAGAGACCCAGTACTTC. Translation: CASSYRTSGFKETQYF.

This clonotype was counted between two and nine times. The chain links TRBV7-2 to TRBJ2-7; a possible D gene is TRBD1 (7 bases). The germline V and J ends were trimmed by 1 base and 3 bases, with 10 bases remaining between them. Per germline, CDR1 SGHTA and CDR2 FQGNSA. The CDR3 sequence is 14 residues long. The CDR3 DNA sequence: TGTGCCAGCAGCTTAGACAGGGGAGGCTACGAGCAGTACTTC. This encodes CASSLDRGGYEQYF.

The chain uses TRBV6-5 and TRBJ1-2; tentatively, D is TRBD1 (6 bases). The CDR3 has 13 amino acids. Trimming stripped 6 bases from V and 3 bases from J, with 11 bases between. Germline CDR1 and CDR2: MNHEY and SVGAGI. The CDR3 DNA is TGTGCCAGCAGCCTGACAGGAGACTATGGCTACACCTTC. The encoded protein is CASSLTGDYGYTF.

The rearrangement links TRBV24-1 to TRBJ2-1, with a possible D match to TRBD2 (6 bases). The germline gives CDR1 KGHDR, CDR2 SFDVKD. The CDR3 consists of 13 residues. The V and J ends lost 5 bases and 4 bases respectively, with 8 bases between them. The CDR3 DNA sequence: TGTGCCACCAGTGGCGGAGGGTACAATGAGCAGTTCTTC. Translation gives CATSGGGYNEQFF.

The chain recombines TRBV15 with TRBJ1-5, with D perhaps matching TRBD1 (6 bases). The CDR3 has 16 residues. CDR1 and CDR2 from the germline V gene are LNHNV and YYDKDF (reference sequence). V lost 0 bases and J lost 1, with 10 bases in between. The chain's CDR3 is CATSRDPGASNQPQHF. CDR3 bases: TGTGCCACCAGCAGAGATCCAGGGGCAAGCAATCAGCCCCAGCATTTT.

The table lists this clonotype with many counts. The chain uses TRBV6-5 and TRBJ2-7, with D hard to call. Trimming took 8 bases from V and 6 from J, leaving 11 bases between them. The germline V gene has CDR1 MNHEY and CDR2 SVGAGI. This CDR3 has 11 amino acids. The CDR3 spells CASRSPVEQYF. In DNA, the CDR3 is TGTGCCAGCCGCTCACCCGTCGAGCAGTACTTC.

This chain links TRBV12-3 or TRBV12-4 with TRBJ2-5, with TRBD2 matching 12 bases. CDR3 length equals 14 residues. Trimming at V came to 5 bases and at J to 5 bases, leaving 3 bases not matched to a gene. The DNA for the CDR3 is TGTGCCAGCAGTACCGGGACTAGCGGGGAGACCCAGTACTTC. Protein: CASSTGTSGETQYF.

V and J are TRBV18 and TRBJ2-7, with D perhaps matching TRBD2 (7 bases). Germline assignment: CDR1 KGHSH and CDR2 LQKENI. V lost 2 bases and J lost 7, with 18 bases in between. This CDR3 region has 15 residues. CDR3 protein: CASSPALGGAREQYF. DNA of the CDR3: TGTGCCAGCTCACCAGCCCTTGGGGGGGCTAGGGAGCAGTACTTC.

This chain connects TRBV6-5 to TRBJ2-2; the match to TRBD2 covers 9 bases. Unmatched junction bases numbered 5, after V lost 2 bases and J lost 7 bases. This CDR3 comprises 15 residues. From germline, CDR1 is MNHEY and CDR2 SVGAGI. CDR3 protein: CASSYRPSGDGELFF. CDR3 coding DNA: TGTGCCAGCAGTTACAGACCTAGCGGGGACGGGGAGCTGTTTTTT.

V gene TRBV12-3 or TRBV12-4 combines with J gene TRBJ2-6, with D possibly being TRBD2 (5 bases). The CDR3 is made up of 16 amino acids. V was cut by 4 bases and J by 4 bases, with 14 bases left in between. This CDR3 is CASSWARTAGANVLTF. The CDR3 DNA sequence: TGTGCCAGCAGTTGGGCCAGGACTGCGGGGGCCAACGTCCTGACTTTC.